The rows below give T cell receptor beta chains drawn from one sample of a study of cytomegalovirus exposure and HLA in healthy donors. Using immunoSEQ multiplex PCR, the repertoire was profiled, and TCRdb retains in-frame clones only, with some absent. The sample has 140,000 or so clones; around 90% are singletons. The sample was PBMCs. These TCRs come from a man aged 18 to 29 in good health and CMV-seropositive. Each CDR3 is given with its conserved first and last residue. D genes are given only for firm matches. Clone size is given for some rows only: seen once, a few or many times, or a class if the clone is expanded.

d_call clone_size j_call v_call cdr3_nt cdr3_aa
TRBD2 NA TRBJ2-1 TRBV4-1 TGCGCCACGGGGAGCGGGGGCATATCGCCTTTACTCAATGAGCAGTTCTTC CATGSGGISPLLNEQFF
NA NA TRBJ2-7 TRBV7-8 TGTGCCAGCAGACCTCGGGGGAGTTCCTACGAGCAGTACTTC CASRPRGSSYEQYF
NA once TRBJ1-2 TRBV18 TGTGCCAGCTCACCCACAACGGAACAGGGACACTATGGCTACACCTTC CASSPTTEQGHYGYTF
NA NA TRBJ1-2 TRBV15 TGTGCCACCAGCAGTCCCGGGTCCTATGGCTACACCTTC CATSSPGSYGYTF
NA NA TRBJ1-1 TRBV12-5 TGTGCTAGTGGTTTGTACGGGTACACTGAAGCTTTCTTT CASGLYGYTEAFF
TRBD1 NA TRBJ1-2 TRBV28 TGTGCCAGCAGTTTATGGGGTGGACAGGGGGCAAATGGCTACACCTTC CASSLWGGQGANGYTF
TRBD1 NA TRBJ1-2 TRBV6-5 TGTGCCAGCAGTTACCCAGGGGGCGGCTACACCTTC CASSYPGGGYTF
NA NA TRBJ1-3 TRBV30 TGTGCCTGGAGTCGGGATCTCAGCGACACCATATATTTT CAWSRDLSDTIYF
TRBD2 NA TRBJ2-7 TRBV2 TGTGCCAGCATGGAGGCGGGAGCTACTTATTACGAGCAGTACTTC CASMEAGATYYEQYF
NA few TRBJ1-5 TRBV5-3 TGTGCCAGAAGCTTCCGGGATCAGGGCAATCAGCCCCAGCATTTT CARSFRDQGNQPQHF
NA NA TRBJ2-7 TRBV4-1 TGCGCCAGCAGCCAAACACAGGGCTCCTACGAGCAGTACTTC CASSQTQGSYEQYF
NA NA TRBJ2-1 TRBV20-1 TGCAGTGCTAGGGATGAGCGGAAGCAGTTCTTC CSARDERKQFF
NA NA TRBJ2-7 TRBV5-5 TGTGCCAGCAGCTTGAAATCCAGGGCCGCCTCGTCCTACGAGCAGTACTTC CASSLKSRAASSYEQYF
NA NA TRBJ2-5 TRBV12-5 TGTGCTAGTGGGTCGGGAAGGCAAGAGACCCAGTACTTC CASGSGRQETQYF
NA once TRBJ1-5 TRBV18 TGTGCCAGCTCACCGAAAACGGATCAGCCCCAGCATTTT CASSPKTDQPQHF
NA once TRBJ2-2 TRBV6-6 TGTGCCAGCAGTTATTGGCAGTTCGCGAACACCGGGGAGCTGTTTTTT CASSYWQFANTGELFF
NA NA TRBJ2-7 TRBV10-3 TGTGCCATCAGTGAATCAGGCAGGGGCGTCTACTCCTACGAGCAGTACTTC CAISESGRGVYSYEQYF
TRBD1 NA TRBJ2-2 TRBV30 TGTGCCTGGAGTCGGGACAGGGAAAACACCGGGGAGCTGTTTTTT CAWSRDRENTGELFF
TRBD2 few TRBJ2-7 TRBV27 TGTGCCAGCAGATGGACTAGCGGCCACGAGCAGTACTTC CASRWTSGHEQYF
TRBD2 NA TRBJ2-1 TRBV10-1 TGCGCCAGCAGTTCTAGCGGGAGTCCCGTGCAGTTCTTC CASSSSGSPVQFF
NA NA TRBJ1-5 TRBV28 TGTGCCAGCAGTTTACTAAGTGCCCCACTAGCCCAGCATTTT CASSLLSAPLAQHF
TRBD1 NA TRBJ1-2 TRBV27 TGTGCCAGCAGTTCCTCAGGGACAGCCTCGGGCTACACCTTC CASSSSGTASGYTF
TRBD2 NA TRBJ2-1 TRBV30 TGTGCCTGGAGCGCCCGATTACTAGCGGGAAATGACCACAATGAGCAGTTCTTC CAWSARLLAGNDHNEQFF
NA NA TRBJ2-1 TRBV15 TGTGCCACCAGCGGGAGCTCCTACAATGAGCAGTTCTTC CATSGSSYNEQFF
NA once TRBJ2-7 TRBV6-1 TGTGCCAGCAGTGAAAACAACGTCTACGAGCAGTACTTC CASSENNVYEQYF
TRBD1 NA TRBJ1-2 TRBV6-5 TGTGCCAGCAGCAACGGACAGGGCTATGGCTACACCTTC CASSNGQGYGYTF
TRBD1 few TRBJ1-2 TRBV27 TGTGCCAGCAGTACCACTAGACAGGGGAGAGAAGGCTACACCTTC CASSTTRQGREGYTF
NA NA TRBJ2-7 TRBV2 TGTGCCAGCGCCGGGTACGAGCAGTACTTC CASAGYEQYF
NA NA TRBJ1-2 TRBV18 TGTGCCAGCTCACCACCGGAGGGTATAGGCTATGGCTACACCTTC CASSPPEGIGYGYTF
NA NA TRBJ1-5 TRBV19 TGTGCCAGTAGTACAGGGGAAGTCGTAGGGAACTTTCAGCCCCAGCATTTT CASSTGEVVGNFQPQHF
TRBD2 NA TRBJ2-5 TRBV18 TGTGCCAGCTCACCACGGGGGGGTAACCAAGAGACCCAGTACTTC CASSPRGGNQETQYF
TRBD1 NA TRBJ2-2 TRBV5-1 TGCGCCAGCAGCTTGTTCTCCCTACAGGGGAGGGAGCTGTTTTTT CASSLFSLQGRELFF
TRBD2 NA TRBJ2-5 TRBV5-8 TGTGCCAGCAGCTGGGGACTAGCGGGTGTCCAAGAGACCCAGTACTTC CASSWGLAGVQETQYF
TRBD1 NA TRBJ2-1 TRBV6-6 TGTGCCAGCAGTTACGCAGGGGGCTACAACAATGAGCAGTTCTTC CASSYAGGYNNEQFF
NA NA TRBJ1-1 TRBV18 TGTGCCAGCTCACCTCAAGGAGGGGACACTGAAGCTTTCTTT CASSPQGGDTEAFF
TRBD2 once TRBJ2-4 TRBV7-6 TGTGCCAGCAGCTTAGTAGCTAGCGGGGGCCACCAAGGAAACATTCAGTACTTC CASSLVASGGHQGNIQYF
NA NA TRBJ1-4 TRBV30 TGTGCCTGGAGTGTACCCCTTACCAGGGTGGGCAGACTTGCAACTAATGAAAAACTGTTTTTT CAWSVPLTRVGRLATNEKLFF
NA NA TRBJ1-1 TRBV6-5 TGTGCCAGCAGTTACGCCGTTACAGGGCGTAGGACTGAAGCTTTCTTT CASSYAVTGRRTEAFF
NA NA TRBJ1-2 TRBV5-1 TGCGCCAGCACGGACAGTCCTAACTATGGCTACACCTTC CASTDSPNYGYTF
NA NA TRBJ2-2 TRBV25-1 TGTGCCAGCAGTGAGCGGCCCGACAGGAGTACCGGGGAGCTGTTTTTT CASSERPDRSTGELFF
NA NA TRBJ1-2 TRBV6-6 TGTGCCAGCAGTTCCTTCCAGGGGAACTATGGCTACACCTTC CASSSFQGNYGYTF
NA NA TRBJ2-1 TRBV30 TGTGCCTGGAGTGCGGCAGGGGCCTACAATGAGCAGTTCTTC CAWSAAGAYNEQFF
NA NA TRBJ2-1 TRBV25-1 TGTGCCAGCAGTCCCGGTTTCCCCCAGCAGTTCTTC CASSPGFPQQFF
NA NA TRBJ2-5 TRBV4-2 TGTGCCAGCAGCCAAGAGCCGGGCGGGGCCGGCCAAGAGACCCAGTACTTC CASSQEPGGAGQETQYF
TRBD1 NA TRBJ1-4 TRBV6-5 TGTGCCAGCAGTTCGGACAGGGGGAATCAGAAACTGTTTTTT CASSSDRGNQKLFF
TRBD1 NA TRBJ2-1 TRBV29-1 TGCAGCGTTGAAGGTCAAGACAGGGGGGTTTACAATGAGCAGTTCTTC CSVEGQDRGVYNEQFF
TRBD1 NA TRBJ2-5 TRBV2 TGTGCCAGCAGTGAAACAGGGGGCAAGACCCAGTACTTC CASSETGGKTQYF
TRBD2 NA TRBJ2-3 TRBV6-6 TGTGCCAGTAGTAGCGGGGGGGCGAAAGATACGCAGTATTTT CASSSGGAKDTQYF
NA once TRBJ1-4 TRBV30 TGTGCCTGGAGTGTTCGGGAAAAACTGTTTTTT CAWSVREKLFF
NA NA TRBJ1-2 TRBV5-5 TGTGCCAGCAGCGAAGGGACTGTGTATGGCTACACCTTC CASSEGTVYGYTF
TRBD1 NA TRBJ2-7 TRBV5-1 TGCGCCAGCAGCTTGGACGGACAGGGGATCTACGAGCAGTACTTC CASSLDGQGIYEQYF
NA NA TRBJ1-4 TRBV5-1 TGCGCCAGCAGACCGGGAGCCTCGAATGAAAAACTGTTTTTT CASRPGASNEKLFF
NA NA TRBJ1-2 TRBV2 TGTGCCAGCAGCGAAGAGGCAGGGACAGGCTACACCTTC CASSEEAGTGYTF
TRBD2 once TRBJ2-7 TRBV11-1 TGTGCCAGCAGCTTAGAACTAGCGGGGCTCTACGAGCAGTACTTC CASSLELAGLYEQYF
TRBD2 NA TRBJ2-7 TRBV6-5 TGTGCCAGCGGGGGGGAGGGACTAGCGGGGGACGAGCAGTACTTC CASGGEGLAGDEQYF
NA NA TRBJ2-7 TRBV6-5 TGTGCCAGCAGTTACTCAGGGGAAATGGGGCAGTACTTC CASSYSGEMGQYF
NA NA TRBJ2-5 TRBV15 TGTGCCACCAGCGGGGGAGGTGGGGAGACCCAGTACTTC CATSGGGGETQYF
TRBD1 NA TRBJ1-4 TRBV6-1 TGTGCCAGCACAGGGGGCATAGAAGAAAAACTGTTTTTT CASTGGIEEKLFF
NA NA TRBJ1-1 TRBV27 TGTGCCAGCAGTTTTAGAGGCCTCACTGAAGCTTTCTTT CASSFRGLTEAFF
NA NA TRBJ1-6 TRBV11-2 TGTGCCAGCAGCTTAATGAGGACGCCTAGGGGCTTTAATTCACCCCTCCACTTT CASSLMRTPRGFNSPLHF